The clone carrying this T cell receptor (beta chain) was found a few times. Using a J-beta primer mix together with a sample-barcoded 5' primer, a second PCR was run for roughly 6 to 12 cycles. MiXCR, run by TCRdb on the 5' RACE reads, gives a single entry per CDR3 protein. The repertoire holds around 900,000 distinct CDR3 sequences, with less than 35% as singletons. This entry belongs to a study of blood T cells in healthy people across ages. Study background: For every two T cells, template switching captured about one barcoded beta molecule.

Trimming removed 6 bases at V and 0 bases at J, with 13 bases between. The CDR3 loop spans 15 amino acids. V and J are TRBV12-3 or TRBV12-4 and TRBJ2-3; tentatively, D is TRBD1 or TRBD2 (5 bases each). Sequencing was carried out using blood. The receptor comes from a woman of 80 years or more in good health. CDR3 DNA sequence: TGTGCCAGCAGCGAGGGACGGATGAGCACAGATACGCAGTATTTT. Its protein product is CASSEGRMSTDTQYF.